The rows below give T cell receptor beta chains drawn from one sample of a study of shared clonotypes between healthy human individuals. Some clones are missing from TCRdb's copy, which holds only in-frame ones; the method was immunoSEQ multiplex PCR. The data contain over 750,000 clones, approximately 96% of them singletons. Sequences were obtained from naive CD8+ T cells sorted from blood. Receptors were obtained from a man in his thirties or forties in good health. CDR3s include the opening cysteine and the closing phenylalanine or tryptophan. The D gene is left open where the match is weak. Clone size is given for some rows only: seen once, a few or many times, or a class if the clone is expanded.

TRBV6-1	-	TRBJ1-1	-	TGTGCCAGTCACGGTAAAATGAACACTGAAGCTTTCTTT	CASHGKMNTEAFF
TRBV29-1	TRBD2	TRBJ2-2	-	TGCAGCGTTCTTGCGGGAGCCACCGGGGAGCTGTTTTTT	CSVLAGATGELFF
TRBV28	TRBD2	TRBJ2-1	-	TGTGCCAGCAGCCTAGCGGGAGCCCTCAATGAGCAGTTCTTC	CASSLAGALNEQFF
TRBV5-4	-	TRBJ2-7	-	TGTGCCAGCAGCTTGGTCGACAGCTCCTACGAGCAGTACTTC	CASSLVDSSYEQYF
TRBV5-5	-	TRBJ2-5	-	TGTGCCAGCAGCTTCGGGAGCCCCTGGGAGGAGACCCAGTACTTC	CASSFGSPWEETQYF
TRBV10-3	-	TRBJ2-1	once	TGTGCCATCAGTGAGTCGGGGGGCGGGAGTTCCTACAATGAGCAGTTCTTC	CAISESGGGSSYNEQFF
TRBV7-9	TRBD2	TRBJ2-7	-	TGTGCCAGCAGCTCGACTAGCGGGAGTTATGAGCAGTACTTC	CASSSTSGSYEQYF
TRBV11-2	-	TRBJ2-2	once	TGTGCCAGCAGCTTATACGCGAACACCGGGGAGCTGTTTTTT	CASSLYANTGELFF
TRBV27	TRBD1	TRBJ2-5	-	TGTGCCAGCAGAGTCACAGGGGTCCAAGAGACCCAGTACTTC	CASRVTGVQETQYF
TRBV7-9	TRBD1	TRBJ1-2	few	TGTGCCAGCAGCTTTGCGGACAGGTCGTCTGGCTACACCTTC	CASSFADRSSGYTF
TRBV4-3	-	TRBJ2-7	-	TGCGCCAGCAGCCAAGATAGGTCCTACGAGCAGTACTTC	CASSQDRSYEQYF
TRBV13	-	TRBJ1-3	-	TGTGCCAGCAGCTTAGTCGGCAGCCGGGACACCATATATTTT	CASSLVGSRDTIYF
TRBV4-1	TRBD2	TRBJ2-1	-	TGCGCCAGCAGCCAAGAGCGGGGGGAACCCTACAATGAGCAGTTCTTC	CASSQERGEPYNEQFF
TRBV4-3	TRBD1	TRBJ1-2	-	TGCGCCAGCAGCCGAGGGACAGGGGCGTATGGCTACACCTTC	CASSRGTGAYGYTF
TRBV7-9	-	TRBJ2-5	-	TGTGCCAGCAGCTTAGAGAGCGGGGAGACCCAGTACTTC	CASSLESGETQYF
TRBV29-1	-	TRBJ2-2	-	TGCAGCGGTTACAAGGGAATAGAGCTGTTTTTT	CSGYKGIELFF
TRBV7-9	TRBD1	TRBJ2-1	-	TGTGCCAGCCGAAAGGACAGGACTGAGGAGCAGTTCTTC	CASRKDRTEEQFF
TRBV4-2	-	TRBJ2-2	-	TGTGCCAGCAGCCATAATTCAAGGAGTGTCAGCGGGGAGCTGTTTTTT	CASSHNSRSVSGELFF
TRBV2	-	TRBJ2-1	-	TGTGCCAGCACCCTAGGGGGGCTTCTTAATGAGCAGTTCTTC	CASTLGGLLNEQFF
TRBV28	TRBD1	TRBJ2-7	-	TGTGCCAGCAGTTTAGAGGGACAGGGAACCTACGAGCAGTACTTC	CASSLEGQGTYEQYF
TRBV7-9	-	TRBJ2-7	-	TGTGCCAGCAGCTTCGCCCTCGGCGGCCCCCGGGGCGAGCAGTACTTC	CASSFALGGPRGEQYF
TRBV6-5	TRBD1	TRBJ2-2	-	TGTGCCAGCACCAGACAGGGGCCCGGGGAGCTGTTTTTT	CASTRQGPGELFF
TRBV9	-	TRBJ2-2	once	TGTGCCAGCAGCGTAGAGGGGTCGGCCGGGGAGCTGTTTTTT	CASSVEGSAGELFF
TRBV5-5	-	TRBJ2-3	-	TGTGCCAGCAGCCCCTGGGGATCGGGAAGGGCAGATACGCAGTATTTT	CASSPWGSGRADTQYF
TRBV28	-	TRBJ1-1	-	TGTGCCAGCAGTTTATTTCAGGGGAGCACTGAAGCTTTCTTT	CASSLFQGSTEAFF
TRBV7-8	TRBD1	TRBJ2-5	-	TGTGCCAGCAGACCGGGACAGGGTGATCAAGAGACCCAGTACTTC	CASRPGQGDQETQYF
TRBV7-9	TRBD2	TRBJ2-7	-	TGTGCCAGCAGCTTGGGTGCTAGCGGGAGTCGGGAGCAGTACTTC	CASSLGASGSREQYF
TRBV2	-	TRBJ1-1	-	TGTGCCAGCAGTCCCGAAGAGGGCCTCAACGCGCAAGCTTTCTTT	CASSPEEGLNAQAFF
TRBV18	TRBD1	TRBJ2-7	-	TGTGCCAGCTCAAAGGGACAGGGAACCTACGAGCAGTACTTC	CASSKGQGTYEQYF
TRBV4-1	-	TRBJ1-2	once	TGCGCCAGCAGCCCAACAGGGTTTGGCTACACCTTC	CASSPTGFGYTF
TRBV27	-	TRBJ1-5	-	TGTGCCAGCAGTTTAGGGCAAGGTCAGCCCCAGCATTTT	CASSLGQGQPQHF
TRBV27	TRBD1	TRBJ2-7	-	TGTGCCAGCAGTTTACCCGCGGGACAGGGGTACGAGCAGTACTTC	CASSLPAGQGYEQYF
TRBV27	TRBD2	TRBJ2-1	-	TGTGCCAGCAGTTCCCAAGGGGCGGGAGGGGCCTCGGATGAGCAGTTCTTC	CASSSQGAGGASDEQFF
TRBV10-2	TRBD1	TRBJ1-5	-	TGCGCCAGCAGAGAGGACAGGGGACTCAATCAGCCCCAGCATTTT	CASREDRGLNQPQHF
TRBV12-5	-	TRBJ2-5	-	TGTGCTAGTGGTTCGGACGGATCCTTCGAGACCCAGTACTTC	CASGSDGSFETQYF
TRBV20-1	-	TRBJ1-1	-	TGCAGTGCTACTAAAGCTTTCTTT	CSATKAFF
TRBV5-6	TRBD1	TRBJ1-3	-	TGTGCCAGCAGCGAAGGGGACAGCAACACCATATATTTT	CASSEGDSNTIYF
TRBV27	-	TRBJ2-2	-	TGTGCCAGCAGTTTTGGGTTGGAAGCCGGGGAGCTGTTTTTT	CASSFGLEAGELFF
TRBV4-1	-	TRBJ2-7	-	TGCGCCAGCAGCCTCCTCGTAGGCCGCTACGAGCAGTACTTC	CASSLLVGRYEQYF
TRBV5-1	-	TRBJ1-2	-	TGCGCCAGCAGCTCGACACGCAACTATGGCTACACCTTC	CASSSTRNYGYTF
TRBV4-1	-	TRBJ2-7	-	TGCGCCAGCAGCCAAGAGAGTCCCCTCGACGAGCAGTACTTC	CASSQESPLDEQYF
TRBV27	-	TRBJ2-1	-	TGTGCCAGCAGTTGGGTTTCCTACAATGAGCAGTTCTTC	CASSWVSYNEQFF
TRBV7-6	-	TRBJ2-7	once	TGTGCCAGCAGCTCCCGGACGGACAGTTCCTACGAGCAGTACTTC	CASSSRTDSSYEQYF
TRBV18	TRBD2	TRBJ2-7	-	TGTGCCAGCTCACCGGAGCGGGAGGTTGCCTACGAGCAGTACTTC	CASSPEREVAYEQYF